The next 18 T cell receptor beta chains were all read from a single sample in a study of monozygotic twins with inflammatory bowel disease. TCRdb processed the 5' RACE reads again and assigns one entry to each CDR3 protein, with no DNA. The sample table includes approximately 420,000 distinct CDR3 sequences. Sequencing input: blood. The receptors derive from a human donor with ulcerative colitis or Crohn's disease, or a healthy co-twin of an affected twin (not recorded which).

The chain combines TRBV6-5 with TRBJ1-1; absent DNA, TCRdb's TRBD1 call cannot be checked. This CDR3 is 16 amino acids long. CDR1 is MNHEY, CDR2 SVGAGI, per germline. The CDR3 protein is CASSYPPGGLNTEAFF.

The chain joins TRBV6-1 to TRBJ2-7; TCRdb lists TRBD1, though no DNA is available to test this call. The germline V gene encodes CDR1 MNHNS and CDR2 SASEGT. This CDR3 has 11 residues. CDR3 protein: CASSEGDRWAF.

The chain couples TRBV20-1 to TRBJ2-1; TCRdb's D call, TRBD1, is unchecked because there is no DNA. Per the germline V gene, CDR1 is DFQATT and CDR2 is SNEGSKA (reference sequence). The CDR3 length is 17 residues. The CDR3 protein is CSARDAPGGISYNEQFF.

The chain uses TRBV28 and TRBJ2-7. This CDR3 has 16 amino acids. CDR1 MDHEN and CDR2 SYDVKM come from the germline V gene. Here the CDR3 reads CASSFTSADFSYEQYF.

The genes are TRBV7-2 and TRBJ2-5. The CDR3 is 15 residues long. The V gene's germline CDR1 is SGHTA and CDR2 FQGNSA. CDR3 residues: CASSLDNRPQETQYF.

The gene calls are TRBV5-1 and TRBJ1-1. This CDR3 spans 14 amino acids. Per germline, CDR1 SGHRS and CDR2 YFSETQ. This chain's CDR3 is CASSLGQTYTEAFF. The complete variable domain, with remaining parts taken from reference TRBV5-1 and TRBJ1-1, reads KAGVTQTPRYLIKTRGQQVTLSCSPISGHRSVSWYQQTPGQGLQFLFEYFSETQRNKGNFPGRFSGRQFSNSRSEMNVSTLELGDSALYLCASSLGQTYTEAFFGQGTRLTVV.

V is TRBV5-1 and J is TRBJ2-1. CDR1 is SGHRS and CDR2 is YFSETQ in the germline V gene. This CDR3 is 13 amino acids long. The chain's CDR3 is CASSSSVVDEQFF.

The chain is built from TRBV6-6 and TRBJ2-7; TCRdb lists TRBD2, though no DNA is available to test this call. This CDR3 region has 12 residues. In germline, CDR1 is MNHNY, CDR2 SVGAGI (reference sequence). The CDR3 here is CASTGGSYEQYF.

J is TRBJ2-7 and V is TRBV5-1; checking the TCRdb D call of TRBD1 is not possible without DNA. The CDR3 is 15 amino acids. The germline gives CDR1 SGHRS, CDR2 YFSETQ. The CDR3: CASSIRTGTSDEQYF. Variable domain in full (rest from reference TRBV5-1 and TRBJ2-7): KAGVTQTPRYLIKTRGQQVTLSCSPISGHRSVSWYQQTPGQGLQFLFEYFSETQRNKGNFPGRFSGRQFSNSRSEMNVSTLELGDSALYLCASSIRTGTSDEQYFGPGTRLTVT.

V is TRBV7-9 and J is TRBJ1-2. The CDR3 runs 14 residues. Germline lookup yields CDR1 SEHNR and CDR2 FQNEAQ (reference sequence). The CDR3 here is CASSLPGPIYGYTF.

The chain links TRBV12-3 or TRBV12-4 to TRBJ1-3. The CDR3 sequence is 13 residues long. The chain's CDR3 is CASSRAGRNTIYF.

This sequence joins TRBV9 and TRBJ1-6; without DNA, the TCRdb call of TRBD1 cannot be checked. The germline V gene has CDR1 SGDLS and CDR2 YYNGEE. CDR3 length: 15 amino acids. CDR3 protein: CASSVEGASNSPLHF. Full variable domain (missing parts from reference TRBV9 and TRBJ1-6): DSGVTQTPKHLITATGQRVTLRCSPRSGDLSVYWYQQSLDQGLQFLIQYYNGEERAKGNILERFSAQQFPDLHSELNLSSLELGDSALYFCASSVEGASNSPLHFGNGTRLTVT.

The V gene is TRBV12-3 or TRBV12-4, the J gene TRBJ2-3; there is no DNA to check the TCRdb D call of TRBD2. The CDR3 totals 19 residues. CDR3: CASSSPSARLAGGTDTQYF.

This chain joins TRBV20-1 and TRBJ1-1; the TCRdb D gene call, TRBD1, has no DNA to confirm it. The germline V gene has CDR1 DFQATT and CDR2 SNEGSKA (reference sequence). The CDR3 extends over 18 amino acids. CDR3 loop: CSARDFGKQGTVNTEAFF.

This chain joins TRBV29-1 and TRBJ1-1; the TRBD1 assignment by TCRdb is unverifiable without DNA. The CDR3 length is 15 residues. The germline V gene has CDR1 SQVTM and CDR2 ANQGSEA. The chain's CDR3 is CSVNPGGNGNTEAFF.

The chain carries TRBV18 and TRBJ2-3. The CDR3 has 13 residues. The germline V gene has CDR1 KGHSH and CDR2 LQKENI. The CDR3 is CASSPGMVDTQYF.

V gene TRBV5-1 combines with J gene TRBJ2-1; without DNA, the TCRdb call of TRBD1 cannot be checked. The CDR3 covers 17 residues. The V gene's germline CDR1 is SGHRS and CDR2 YFSETQ. The CDR3 here is CASTPWGGSSSYNEQFF.

The gene calls are TRBV25-1 and TRBJ2-2; TCRdb outputs TRBD2, but without DNA this stays unchecked. The germline V gene has CDR1 MGHDK and CDR2 SYGVNS. The CDR3 is 15 residues long. The CDR3 sequence is CASSETRILPGELFF.